One sample yielded the 3 T cell receptor beta chains listed below, sequenced in a study of T cells in Graves' hyperthyroidism and ophthalmopathy. TCR beta CDR3 region amplification was performed from RNA transcripts. The HTBI primer set drove a first-round RT-PCR of the TCR CDR3. TCRdb reprocessed the multiplex PCR reads with MiXCR, giving one entry per CDR3 protein. The table lists approximately 430,000 distinct CDR3 sequences, around 15% of them singletons. Sequenced sample: blood. The receptors stem from a man aged 18-30 years with Graves' ophthalmopathy.

Many counts were recorded for this clonotype. The chain carries TRBV5-8 and TRBJ2-1; D is perhaps TRBD2 (6 bases). V lost 0 bases to trimming and J lost 1 base, with 11 bases between them. Germline loops: CDR1 SGHTS, CDR2 YDEGEE. The CDR3 spans 16 residues. The CDR3 sequence: CASSLAPSASYNEQFF. The CDR3 DNA follows: TGTGCCAGCAGCTTGGCGCCTAGCGCATCCTACAATGAGCAGTTCTTC.

This clonotype was counted at least ten times. The chain is built from TRBV20-1 and TRBJ2-7; D gene ambiguous. Trimming stripped 0 bases from V and 3 bases from J, with 15 bases between. Germline-derived CDR1 and CDR2 are DFQATT and SNEGSKA (reference sequence). The CDR3 runs to 15 residues. Written as DNA, the CDR3 is TGCAGTGCTAGAGATTTCCTAATCGACGGCTACGAGCAGTACTTC. The encoded protein is CSARDFLIDGYEQYF.

Ten or more counts support this clonotype. This chain connects TRBV20-1 to TRBJ2-7; D tentatively fits TRBD1 or TRBD2 (5 bases each). Germline CDR1 is DFQATT and CDR2 is SNEGSKA (reference sequence). The V end lost 0 bases, the J end lost 6 bases, and 15 bases lay between the germline ends. CDR3 length equals 14 residues. CDR3 residues: CSAREVGETVEQYF. The CDR3 nucleotides are TGCAGTGCTAGAGAGGTGGGGGAAACAGTCGAGCAGTACTTC.